These 8 T cell receptor beta chains originate from one sample sequenced in a study of blood T cell repertoires in COVID-19. Clones were sequenced by immunoSEQ multiplex PCR, and TCRdb holds only the in-frame ones, with some missing. In the table there are 250,000 to 300,000 clones, approximately 83% of which are singletons. The sequenced sample was peripheral blood. All receptors derive from a woman between 70 and 85 years old with acute or convalescent COVID-19.

This chain uses TRBV11-2 with TRBJ1-3; tentative D call: TRBD1 (6 bases). CDR3 length: 14 residues. Germline V lookup: CDR1 SGHAT, CDR2 FQNNGV. V was clipped by 2 bases and J by 2 bases, with 7 bases between them. CDR3 loop: CASSLSGAGNTIYF. As DNA, the CDR3 is TGTGCCAGCAGCTTATCAGGGGCTGGAAACACCATATATTTT.

This chain links TRBV5-1 with TRBJ2-5, with 11 bases aligning to TRBD2. The V segment lost 1 base and the J segment 6 bases; nucleotides outside the gene matches: 5. The germline V gene encodes CDR1 SGHRS and CDR2 YFSETQ. CDR3 length: 15 amino acids. The CDR3 DNA is TGCGCCAGCAGCTTGAGTAGCGGGGGGGCAAAGACCCAGTACTTC. It encodes CASSLSSGGAKTQYF.

The V and J genes are TRBV7-8 and TRBJ1-4; unclear D gene. The ends were cut back, 8 bases at V and 6 bases at J, with 16 bases in the middle. The CDR3 has 14 residues. CDR1 is SGHVS and CDR2 is FQNEAQ in the germline V gene. The CDR3 sequence is CASALEGFDEKLFF. CDR3 coding DNA: TGTGCCAGCGCCCTTGAGGGTTTTGATGAAAAACTGTTTTTT.

The chain uses TRBV4-1 and TRBJ2-1; 12 nucleotides align to TRBD2. V lost 1 base and J lost 9; bases outside the gene matches: 7. Germline CDR1 MGHRA, CDR2 YSYEKL. This CDR3 comprises 16 residues. The CDR3 is CASSQVASGGAGEQFF. CDR3 nucleotide sequence: TGCGCCAGCAGCCAAGTGGCTAGCGGGGGGGCAGGTGAGCAGTTCTTC.

CDR3 region: CASSLNFFGGGGNTGELFF. The CDR3 bases are TGCGCCAGCAGCTTGAATTTCTTCGGCGGCGGGGGGAACACCGGGGAGCTGTTTTTT. The chain is built from TRBV5-1 and TRBJ2-2; TRBD2 agrees at 7 bases. The germline V gene encodes CDR1 SGHRS and CDR2 YFSETQ. The V and J ends lost 1 base and 1 base, in that order; junction bases with no gene match: 13. CDR3 length equals 19 residues.

The chain recombines TRBV12-3 or TRBV12-4 with TRBJ2-5; D may be TRBD1 (5 bases). Trimming stripped 6 bases from V and 7 bases from J, with 15 bases between. The CDR3 length is 13 residues. This CDR3 is CASSPQGQGTQYF. In nucleotides, the CDR3 is TGTGCCAGCAGCCCGCAGGGTCAGGGGACCCAGTACTTC.

The rearrangement joins TRBV5-1 to TRBJ2-2; 11 bases are a match to TRBD2. Germline loops: CDR1 SGHRS, CDR2 YFSETQ. This CDR3 is built from 17 residues. Germline trimming cut 1 base from V and 4 bases from J; bases unmatched to any gene: 6. CDR3 in amino acids: CASSLLAGGEGTGELFF. For the CDR3, the DNA is TGCGCCAGCAGCTTGCTAGCGGGGGGCGAGGGCACCGGGGAGCTGTTTTTT.

The chain has TRBV9 and TRBJ2-6; 7 nucleotides agree with TRBD1. Trimming at V came to 2 bases and at J to 0 bases, leaving 2 bases not matched to a gene. Germline loops: CDR1 SGDLS, CDR2 YYNGEE. This CDR3 contains 16 residues. CDR3 nucleotides: TGTGCCAGCAGCGTGACAGGGAGCTCTGGGGCCAACGTCCTGACTTTC. It translates to CASSVTGSSGANVLTF.